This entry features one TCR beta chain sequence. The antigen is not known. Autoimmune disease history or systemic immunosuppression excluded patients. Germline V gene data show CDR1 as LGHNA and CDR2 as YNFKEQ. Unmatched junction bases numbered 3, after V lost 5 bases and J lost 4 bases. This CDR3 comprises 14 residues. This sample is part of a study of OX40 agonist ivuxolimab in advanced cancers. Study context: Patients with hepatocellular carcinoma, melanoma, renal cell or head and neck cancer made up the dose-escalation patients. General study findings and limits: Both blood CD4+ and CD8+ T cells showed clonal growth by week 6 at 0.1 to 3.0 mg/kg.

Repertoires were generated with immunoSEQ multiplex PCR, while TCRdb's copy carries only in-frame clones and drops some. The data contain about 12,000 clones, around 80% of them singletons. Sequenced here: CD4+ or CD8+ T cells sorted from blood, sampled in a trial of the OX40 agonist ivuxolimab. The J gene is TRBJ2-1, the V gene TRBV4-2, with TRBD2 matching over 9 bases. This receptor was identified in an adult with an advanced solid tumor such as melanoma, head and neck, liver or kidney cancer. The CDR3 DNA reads TGTGCCAGCAGCTTGACTAGCGGATACAATGAGCAGTTCTTC. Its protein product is CASSLTSGYNEQFF.